The clone carrying this T cell receptor (beta chain) was counted a few times. Its antigen is currently unknown. The sample is drawn from a study of T cell repertoires in cytomegalovirus infection. TCRdb passed the reads through MiXCR, listing each CDR3 protein once. The top ten hold roughly 13% of the sample, which has fewer than 1,000,000 distinct CDR3 sequences, under 40% seen once. Regarding the study as a whole: It was HLA-C-restricted CMV-specific TCR beta clonotypes that dominated the response ex vivo.

The germline V gene encodes CDR1 MNHNS and CDR2 SASEGT. This CDR3 region has 15 residues. With 2 bases removed from V and 1 base from J, the gap between germline ends came to 11 bases. The sequence derives from a human donor in good health (CMV status not recorded). Some clones in this sample may be carry-over from other donors' samples. Sequenced here: cultured CD8+ T cells from PBMCs, sampled from culture after CMV antigen stimulation. The V and J genes are TRBV6-1 and TRBJ1-1; D not certain. The CDR3 loop reads CASSERRTANTEAFF. The CDR3 DNA reads as TGTGCCAGCAGTGAACGCCGGACGGCGAACACTGAAGCTTTCTTT.